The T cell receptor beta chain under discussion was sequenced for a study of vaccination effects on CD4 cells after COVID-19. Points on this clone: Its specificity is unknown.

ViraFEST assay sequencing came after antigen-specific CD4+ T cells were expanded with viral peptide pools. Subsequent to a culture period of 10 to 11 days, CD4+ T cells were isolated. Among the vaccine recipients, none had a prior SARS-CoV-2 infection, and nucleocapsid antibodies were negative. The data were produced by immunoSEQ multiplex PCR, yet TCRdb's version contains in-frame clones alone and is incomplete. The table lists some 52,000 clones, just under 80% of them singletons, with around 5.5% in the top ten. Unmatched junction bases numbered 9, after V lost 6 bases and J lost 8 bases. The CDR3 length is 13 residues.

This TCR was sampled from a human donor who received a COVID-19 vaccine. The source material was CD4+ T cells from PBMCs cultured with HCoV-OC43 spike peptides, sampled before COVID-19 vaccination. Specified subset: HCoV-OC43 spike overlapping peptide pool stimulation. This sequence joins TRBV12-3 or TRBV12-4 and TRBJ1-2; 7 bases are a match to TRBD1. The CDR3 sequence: CASSLQGLSGYTF. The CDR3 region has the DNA TGTGCCAGCAGCCTACAGGGGCTTAGCGGCTACACCTTC.